The 3 T cell receptor beta chains in this list originate from one sample, sequenced in a study of blood T cell repertoires in COVID-19. Measured with immunoSEQ multiplex PCR; TCRdb has only the in-frame clones, and not every one. This sample has 300,000 or so clones, with 90% found just once. The sample taken for sequencing was PBMCs or T cells enriched from blood (not recorded which). Receptors were obtained from a woman aged 25 to 39 who had recovered from COVID-19.

V gene TRBV2 combines with J gene TRBJ2-2; 7 bases are a match to TRBD2. The junction had 5 bases not matched to a gene; V was cut back by 9 bases and J by 1 base. The CDR3 length is 14 residues. Germline loops: CDR1 SNHLY, CDR2 FYNNEI. The CDR3 bases are TGTGCCAGGGAGCGGGAACAGAACACCGGGGAGCTGTTTTTT. It codes for CAREREQNTGELFF.

The rearrangement uses TRBV6-5 and TRBJ2-3; 12 nucleotides align to TRBD1. Germline V gene sequence: CDR1 MNHEY, CDR2 SVGAGI. With 6 bases clipped from V and 6 bases from J, the junction kept 7 bases outside the gene matches. This CDR3 is built from 15 residues. The DNA of the CDR3 is TGTGCCAGCAGACTCCGGGACAGGGGGCGGGATACGCAGTATTTT. It translates to CASRLRDRGRDTQYF.

The V and J genes are TRBV4-1 and TRBJ2-1; 8 bases align to TRBD2. CDR1 is MGHRA, CDR2 YSYEKL, per germline. This CDR3 contains 17 residues. With 3 bases clipped from V and 2 bases from J, the junction kept 9 bases outside the gene matches. The chain's CDR3 is CASSQGTSSGPYNEQFF. The DNA for the CDR3 is TGCGCCAGCAGCCAGGGCACCTCTAGCGGGCCCTACAATGAGCAGTTCTTC.